This TCR beta chain was sequenced for a study of T cells in Graves' hyperthyroidism and ophthalmopathy. Amplification yielded TCR beta CDR3 regions, with RNA transcripts as the source. HTBI primers were employed in a first-round RT-PCR of the TCR CDR3. TCRdb passed the multiplex PCR reads through MiXCR, listing each CDR3 protein once. The sample contains 550,000 to 800,000 distinct CDR3 sequences, around 15% of which appear only once. This CDR3 has 15 residues. V was trimmed by 5 bases and J by 5 bases, leaving 15 bases between them. Germline CDR1 reads MDHEN; CDR2 reads SYDVKM. Participants, patients aged 18 to 65, had newly diagnosed hyperthyroidism with a duration under 2 months. Together with thyroid ultrasound, orbital computed tomography, serum thyroxine and TRAb, clinical symptoms were used for diagnoses. Isolation of PBMCs was performed on around 10 ml fresh peripheral blood. This clonotype was counted a few times.

The sample consisted of blood. This receptor was identified in a man aged 50 or older with Graves' hyperthyroidism. V gene TRBV28 combines with J gene TRBJ2-2, with a possible D match to TRBD1 (8 bases). CDR3 loop: CASSKTGGGTGELFF. CDR3 in DNA: TGTGCCAGCAGTAAAACAGGGGGGGGGACCGGGGAGCTGTTTTTT.